This entry is about one T cell receptor beta chain. No cognate antigen has been identified for it. No base quality values were provided; no much bigger clone lies one nucleotide off. Library prep was done by the immunoSEQ multiplex PCR assay. What TCRdb holds here is the immuneACCESS table cut down to in-frame rearrangements. Part of the clones is not present; checked against another copy, under half of the missing clones reflect an unresolved V gene, and the others are unexplained. The sample records about 86,000 clones, roughly 94% of which are singletons. Clones ranked in the top ten supply less than 6% of the sample. The data were obtained in a study of control samples from healthy donors and cancer patients (dated by TCRdb to about 2020). The material sequenced was blood. The source is a woman between 18 and 29 years old in good health.

CDR3 sequence: CASSDSGGGNIQYF. The nucleotides are TGTGCCAGCAGCGATTCAGGGGGTGGTAACATTCAGTACTTC. This receptor chain uses TRBV2 and TRBJ2-4, and 7 junctional nucleotides match TRBD1. Its CDR3 holds 14 amino acids, cysteine through phenylalanine. Only CDR3 DNA remains: 42 bases, in frame from the first base. CDR1 and CDR2, per the germline V gene, are SNHLY and FYNNEI. V is pruned by 6 bases and J by 7 bases, leaving 9 bases of the junction without a gene match.